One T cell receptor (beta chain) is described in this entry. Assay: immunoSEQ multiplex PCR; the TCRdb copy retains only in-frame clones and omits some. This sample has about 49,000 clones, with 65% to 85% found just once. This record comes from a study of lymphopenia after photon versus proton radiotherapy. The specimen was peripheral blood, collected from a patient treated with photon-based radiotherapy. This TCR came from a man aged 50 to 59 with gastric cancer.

As DNA, the CDR3 is TGTGCCAGAAGCTTGGAGCAGGGTTCTACCAAAAACATTCAGTACTTC. Protein: CARSLEQGSTKNIQYF. V and J are TRBV5-3 and TRBJ2-4, with D perhaps matching TRBD1 (5 bases). TRBV5-3 is sorted into the ORF group, with uncertain function. Trimming cost V 0 bases and J 2 bases, with 12 bases left between them. This CDR3 region has 16 residues.